The TCR beta chain under discussion was sequenced for a study of T cell changes during pregnancy in multiple sclerosis. Sequenced by immunoSEQ multiplex PCR; TCRdb stores in-frame clones only, minus some. The sample records some 30,000 clones, 70% to 90% being singletons. The CDR3 loop spans 14 amino acids. The germline gives CDR1 LNHNV, CDR2 YYDKDF (reference sequence). V shed 7 bases and J shed 5 bases, with 17 bases lying between them. The source material was CD8+ T cells from peripheral blood mononuclear cells, sampled in the third trimester of pregnancy. The sequence derives from a female donor with multiple sclerosis, enrolled in a pregnancy study. This chain connects TRBV15 to TRBJ1-1; possible D gene TRBD1, 5 bases. The CDR3 DNA is TGTGCCACCACCACGACAGCCCCGAATACTGAAGCTTTCTTT. Translating gives CATTTTAPNTEAFF.